This T cell receptor (beta chain) was sequenced in a study of cytomegalovirus exposure and HLA in healthy donors. Study results and caveats: Some V segments, TRBV6-2 and TRBV6-3 among them, were indistinguishable and were therefore excluded.

With respect to this clone: The antigen remains unidentified.

V lost 4 bases, J lost 5 bases, and 10 bases stayed unmatched. CDR3 length: 15 residues. Germline V gene data show CDR1 as SGHRS and CDR2 as YFSETQ. The PCR had 60 Vbeta and 13 Jbeta primers. Only in-frame clones appear in the TCRdb table, and some are missing; sequencing was by immunoSEQ multiplex PCR. The data contain approximately 210,000 clones, around 75% of them singletons. Input material: PBMCs. The origin of this receptor is a woman between 45 and 60 years old in good health and CMV-seronegative. The chain recombines TRBV5-1 with TRBJ1-2; 8 bases align to TRBD1. The CDR3 DNA reads as TGCGCCAGCAGCCCCTACCCGGGACAGGTTTATGGCTACACCTTC. It translates to CASSPYPGQVYGYTF. Complete variable domain (other parts from reference TRBV5-1 and TRBJ1-2): KAGVTQTPRYLIKTRGQQVTLSCSPISGHRSVSWYQQTPGQGLQFLFEYFSETQRNKGNFPGRFSGRQFSNSRSEMNVSTLELGDSALYLCASSPYPGQVYGYTFGSGTRLTVV.